This T cell receptor (beta chain) is drawn from a study of metastatic and nonmetastatic thyroid tumors. At the level of the study: For malignant and benign thyroid patients, tumor or nodule tissue and blood were the sources whose repertoires were compared.

Until they underwent thyroid surgery, no patient had received any treatment. In the original workflow: A papillary thyroid cancer distant-metastasis classifier was built from CDR3 differences across clinicopathological groups. TCRdb reassembled clones from the PCR reads with MiXCR. For this entry, the V and J calls and clone size follow TCRdb and not the study's own pipeline. The table shows about 9,600 clones, with around 33% occurring only once. As concerns this clone: The antigen is not known.

Trimming at V came to 3 bases and at J to 10 bases, leaving 7 bases not matched to a gene. This CDR3 is 14 amino acids long. CDR1 DFQATT and CDR2 SNEGSKA come from the germline V gene (reference sequence). Study-wide findings and caveats: For both blood and tumor, malignant thyroid tumors reportedly showed significantly higher TCR beta diversity than benign nodules did.

The sample taken for sequencing was tumor tissue. This clonotype was sampled from a female donor with papillary thyroid cancer or a benign thyroid nodule (not recorded which). Some clones in this sample may be carry-over from other donors' samples. This chain uses TRBV20-1 with TRBJ1-6, with 9 nucleotides matching TRBD1. CDR3 protein: CSASSGTGSSPLHF. CDR3 DNA sequence: TGCAGTGCTAGTTCGGGGACAGGGAGCTCACCCCTCCACTTT.